What follows is one TCR beta chain and its context. What it recognizes is unknown. V dropped 6 bases and J dropped 3 bases, with 15 bases sitting between them. Per germline, CDR1 SGDLS and CDR2 YYNGEE. CDR3 length equals 14 residues. The sample belongs to a study of CD8 T cells in ankylosing spondylitis. Broader study findings: Among TCR beta sequences, a motif of roughly 8 highly homologous variants appeared characteristic of ankylosing spondylitis blood. Disease-linked clones displayed a CD8+ phenotype and appeared relatively rarely in peripheral blood.

TCRdb redid the calling of the 5' RACE reads with MiXCR, one entry per CDR3 protein. The sample lists around 35,000 distinct CDR3 sequences; 13% were seen once. The genes are TRBV9 and TRBJ1-2, with TRBD1 as a possible D gene (5 bases). The receptor was derived from a male donor with ankylosing spondylitis. The material sequenced was synovial fluid, either unsorted or a sorted T cell fraction (not recorded which). This chain's CDR3 is CASTPTQGYYGYTF. The CDR3 DNA is TGTGCCAGCACCCCCACCCAGGGTTACTATGGCTACACCTTC. The full variable domain, with the rest looked up from reference TRBV9 and TRBJ1-2, is DSGVTQTPKHLITATGQRVTLRCSPRSGDLSVYWYQQSLDQGLQFLIQYYNGEERAKGNILERFSAQQFPDLHSELNLSSLELGDSALYFCASTPTQGYYGYTFGSGTRLTVV.